Following are 30 T cell receptor beta chains from one sample sequenced in a study of blood T cell repertoires in COVID-19 (TCRdb year 2020). Library generation was performed with the immunoSEQ multiplex PCR assay. In TCRdb, the immuneACCESS table is reduced to in-frame sequences with V and J assigned. These tables do not hold every clone; where another copy was compared, an unresolved V gene accounts for under half, and the others remain unexplained. The sample yields 210,000 or so clones; 80% to 90% were counted once. The top ten clonotypes cover under 3.5% of the sample. The sample was peripheral blood. These receptor sequences come from a man aged 45-65 years with active or convalescent COVID-19.

The V call is TRBV6-5, the J call TRBJ2-3, with 11 bases that match TRBD1. The junction had 7 bases not matched to a gene; V was cut back by 5 bases and J by 15 bases. Germline V gene sequence: CDR1 MNHEY, CDR2 SVGAGI. The CDR3 is made up of 12 amino acids. The CDR3 DNA reads TGTGCCAGCAGTCGGGGGACAGGGGGTAGCTATTTT. Translating gives CASSRGTGGSYF.

This sequence joins TRBV13 and TRBJ2-2, with D perhaps matching TRBD2 (6 bases). There are 13 residues in the CDR3. CDR1 is PRHDT, CDR2 FYEKMQ, per germline (reference sequence). The V end lost 1 base, the J end lost 9 bases, and 9 bases lay between the germline ends. CDR3 in amino acids: CASSLVRGRELFF. CDR3 nucleotides: TGTGCCAGCAGCTTAGTGCGGGGTCGGGAGCTGTTTTTT. Combining the CDR3 with reference TRBV13 and TRBJ2-2 gives the whole variable domain AAGVIQSPRHLIKEKRETATLKCYPIPRHDTVYWYQQGPGQDPQFLISFYEKMQSDKGSIPDRFSAQQFSDYHSELNMSSLELGDSALYFCASSLVRGRELFFGEGSRLTVL.

The gene calls are TRBV4-1 and TRBJ2-7, with D maybe TRBD2 (5 bases). Deletions cut 1 base from V and 0 bases from J, with 10 bases between. CDR3 length: 15 amino acids. Looked up from germline, CDR1 is MGHRA and CDR2 is YSYEKL. CDR3 amino acids: CASSQVMGSSYEQYF. CDR3 sequence (DNA): TGCGCCAGCAGCCAAGTAATGGGGAGCTCCTACGAGCAGTACTTC.

The chain carries TRBV29-1 and TRBJ1-1, with D perhaps matching TRBD1 (5 bases). CDR1 and CDR2 (germline): SQVTM, ANQGSEA. The length of the CDR3 is 12 residues. The germline V and J ends were trimmed by 6 bases and 1 base, with 9 bases remaining between them. The DNA of the CDR3 is TGCAGCGTATCCACAGGGAACACTGAAGCTTTCTTT. This encodes CSVSTGNTEAFF.

The rearrangement links TRBV6-5 to TRBJ2-2, with TRBD1 matching over 10 bases. The CDR3 is made up of 15 amino acids. V lost 7 bases to trimming and J lost 6 bases; unmatched junction nucleotides: 8. Germline V CDR1 and CDR2: MNHEY, SVGAGI. CDR3 sequence (DNA): TGTGCCAGCACCTACGGGGACAGGGGAGCCGGGGAGCTGTTTTTT. It codes for CASTYGDRGAGELFF.

The chain links TRBV3-1 (or the pseudogene TRBV3-2) to TRBJ2-7, with D uncertain. CDR1 LGHDT and CDR2 YNNKEL come from the germline V gene (reference sequence). V was trimmed by 4 bases and J by 3 bases, leaving 7 bases between them. The CDR3 extends over 12 amino acids. In nucleotides, the CDR3 is TGTGCCAGCAGCCGTTCCATCTACGAGCAGTACTTC. It translates to CASSRSIYEQYF.

This chain links TRBV12-3 or TRBV12-4 with TRBJ1-1; a possible D gene is TRBD1 (5 bases). V gave up 10 bases and J gave up 5 bases, with 17 bases separating them. The CDR3 length is 13 residues. DNA of the CDR3: TGTGCCATCCAACAGGTCGATCGGACTGAAGCTTTCTTT. Encoded protein: CAIQQVDRTEAFF.

The V call is TRBV7-8, the J call TRBJ2-3; 9 positions match TRBD1. Germline lookup yields CDR1 SGHVS and CDR2 FQNEAQ. The length of the CDR3 is 16 residues. Trimming cost V 2 bases and J 3 bases; bases outside gene matches: 6. The CDR3: CASSLSDRGGTDTQYF. The CDR3 DNA reads TGTGCCAGCAGCTTATCGGACAGGGGTGGTACAGATACGCAGTATTTT. The full variable domain, rest sourced from reference TRBV7-8 and TRBJ2-3, is GAGVSQSPRYKVAKRGQDVALRCDPISGHVSLFWYQQALGQGPEFLTYFQNEAQLDKSGLPSDRFFAERPEGSVSTLKIQRTQQEDSAVYLCASSLSDRGGTDTQYFGPGTRLTVL.

The rearrangement uses TRBV5-4 and TRBJ2-2, with 11 bases lining up with TRBD1. The CDR3 contains 16 residues. The ends lost 4 bases at V and 4 bases at J; junction bases unmatched: 6. Germline lookup yields CDR1 SGHNT and CDR2 YYREEE (reference sequence). CDR3 region: CASSPGTGGSTGELFF. The CDR3 DNA follows: TGTGCCAGCAGCCCCGGGACAGGGGGAAGCACCGGGGAGCTGTTTTTT.

The V and J genes are TRBV15 and TRBJ1-2; no clear D. CDR3 length equals 16 residues. Germline CDR1 LNHNV, CDR2 YYDKDF (reference sequence). Trimming cost V 0 bases and J 5 bases, with 16 bases left between them. For the CDR3, the DNA is TGTGCCACCAGCAGAGATCGCAAGAGGGATCCATATGGCTACACCTTC. Amino acid sequence: CATSRDRKRDPYGYTF.

The V call is TRBV4-1, the J call TRBJ2-1, with unresolved D. V lost 0 bases, J lost 5 bases, and 11 bases lay in between. CDR3 length: 15 amino acids. Germline lookup yields CDR1 MGHRA and CDR2 YSYEKL. DNA for the CDR3: TGCGCCAGCAGCCAAGATTCGCAGGCTAACAATGAGCAGTTCTTC. Its protein product is CASSQDSQANNEQFF.

V gene TRBV3-1 (or the pseudogene TRBV3-2) combines with J gene TRBJ1-2; the D gene is possibly TRBD1 (6 bases). This CDR3 is 14 amino acids long. V was shortened by 1 base and J by 8 bases, with 14 bases between the two germline ends. The germline gives CDR1 LGHDT, CDR2 YNNKEL (reference sequence). CDR3 protein: CASSQGPQGQGYTF. The CDR3 region has the DNA TGTGCCAGCAGCCAAGGGCCACAGGGTCAGGGCTACACCTTC.

The chain recombines TRBV9 with TRBJ2-5, with 10 bases lining up with TRBD2. This CDR3 is 17 amino acids long. V gave up 3 bases and J gave up 5 bases; unmatched junction bases: 13. Per germline, CDR1 SGDLS and CDR2 YYNGEE. The CDR3 nucleotides are TGTGCCAGCAGCGCACGACTAGCGGGTGGGAGCGGCGAGACCCAGTACTTC. It yields the protein CASSARLAGGSGETQYF.

V gene TRBV25-1 combines with J gene TRBJ2-7; D call uncertain. CDR1 is MGHDK, CDR2 SYGVNS, per germline. The CDR3 length is 15 residues. Trimming shortened V by 4 bases and J by 4 bases, and 17 bases separated the two germline ends. CDR3 loop: CASSANRDFRYEQYF. The CDR3, as DNA: TGTGCCAGCAGTGCAAACAGAGATTTTCGTTACGAGCAGTACTTC.

V and J are TRBV7-9 and TRBJ2-2; 7 bases map to TRBD1. Germline lookup yields CDR1 SEHNR and CDR2 FQNEAQ (reference sequence). The CDR3 is 15 residues long. Germline trimming cut 2 bases from V and 5 bases from J; bases unmatched to any gene: 5. CDR3 amino acids: CASSLRQGRTGELFF. The CDR3 nucleotides read TGTGCCAGCAGCTTACGACAGGGTCGGACCGGGGAGCTGTTTTTT. The whole variable domain, remainder taken from reference TRBV7-9 and TRBJ2-2, is DTGVSQNPRHKITKRGQNVTFRCDPISEHNRLYWYRQTLGQGPEFLTYFQNEAQLEKSRLLSDRFSAERPKGSFSTLEIQRTEQGDSAMYLCASSLRQGRTGELFFGEGSRLTVL.

The V gene is TRBV15, the J gene TRBJ1-4; D remains unclear. Per germline, CDR1 LNHNV and CDR2 YYDKDF (reference sequence). V gave up 1 base and J gave up 5 bases, with 17 bases separating them. The CDR3 extends over 17 amino acids. The CDR3 spells CATSRVLGRVRNEKLFF. The CDR3 bases are TGTGCCACCAGCAGAGTCCTGGGGAGGGTGAGGAATGAAAAACTGTTTTTT.

The rearrangement joins TRBV19 to TRBJ2-7; the match to TRBD1 covers 9 bases. Germline V gene data show CDR1 as LNHDA and CDR2 as SQIVND (reference sequence). V shed 5 bases, J shed 2 bases, and the junction held 7 bases outside the gene matches. There are 15 residues in the CDR3. CDR3 sequence (DNA): TGTGCCAGTAGTCCGGTGACAGGGGGGGCCTACGAGCAGTACTTC. This sequence encodes CASSPVTGGAYEQYF. The whole variable domain, filled in from reference TRBV19 and TRBJ2-7, reads DGGITQSPKYLFRKEGQNVTLSCEQNLNHDAMYWYRQDPGQGLRLIYYSQIVNDFQKGDIAEGYSVSREKKESFPLTVTSAQKNPTAFYLCASSPVTGGAYEQYFGPGTRLTVT.

The sample holds a few counts of this clone. The genes are TRBV11-2 and TRBJ2-7; 10 bases line up with TRBD1. The CDR3 runs to 14 residues. Germline V gene sequence: CDR1 SGHAT, CDR2 FQNNGV. V trimming: 0 bases; J trimming: 12 bases; junction bases outside the gene matches: 8. The chain's CDR3 is CASSLEPTGGKRYF. The CDR3 DNA reads TGTGCCAGCAGCTTAGAGCCGACAGGGGGCAAACGGTACTTC.

The J gene is TRBJ2-2, the V gene TRBV19, with D maybe TRBD2 (6 bases). Germline V gives CDR1 LNHDA, CDR2 SQIVND (reference sequence). Trimming left V 0 bases short and J 14 bases short, with 16 bases between. This CDR3 has 14 amino acids. DNA of the CDR3: TGTGCCAGTAGTATAGACGTCGGGAGTTCAGGCCTGTTTTTT. This gives the protein CASSIDVGSSGLFF.

This chain links TRBV6-2 or TRBV6-3 with TRBJ1-3; perhaps TRBD1 as D (6 bases). The CDR3 is 14 residues long. Per the germline V gene, CDR1 is MNHEY and CDR2 is SVGEGT. The V end was cut by 5 bases, the J end by 0 bases, with 8 bases between. CDR3 region: CASSPDSSGNTIYF. The CDR3 nucleotides are TGTGCCAGCAGTCCGGACAGCTCTGGAAACACCATATATTTT.

V is TRBV28 and J is TRBJ1-1, with D tentatively TRBD1 (5 bases). Trimming took off 2 bases at V and 3 bases at J, with 10 bases between the two ends. Germline CDR1 and CDR2: MDHEN and SYDVKM. CDR3 length: 14 amino acids. The CDR3 loop is CASSLQGVDTEAFF. CDR3 coding DNA: TGTGCCAGCAGTTTACAGGGCGTAGACACTGAAGCTTTCTTT.

This clone was seen a few times. This chain uses TRBV11-2 with TRBJ1-1; no reliable D call. The CDR3 totals 14 residues. Germline values: CDR1 SGHAT, CDR2 FQNNGV. Trimming left V 6 bases short and J 0 bases short, with 11 bases between. This CDR3 reads CASRPGYMNTEAFF. CDR3 nucleotides: TGTGCCAGCAGACCGGGATACATGAACACTGAAGCTTTCTTT.

This CDR3 is CASSPKRGGAHADTQYF. The CDR3 bases are TGCGCCAGCAGTCCTAAAAGGGGGGGGGCACACGCAGATACGCAGTATTTT. The chain links TRBV4-3 to TRBJ2-3, with a tentative D call TRBD2 (7 bases). The CDR3 contains 17 residues. V was trimmed by 6 bases and J by 4 bases, leaving 23 bases between them. The germline V gene encodes CDR1 LGHNA and CDR2 YSLEER.

This rearrangement joins TRBV5-1 to TRBJ1-5, with TRBD1 identical over 9 bases. The V segment lost 4 bases and the J segment 5 bases; nucleotides outside the gene matches: 7. This CDR3 region has 15 residues. CDR1 and CDR2 from the germline V gene are SGHRS and YFSETQ. The CDR3 nucleotides are TGCGCCAGCAGCAGCCGTGGGGACAGGGATCAGCCCCAGCATTTT. It is translated as CASSSRGDRDQPQHF.

This chain connects TRBV4-3 to TRBJ2-5, with D perhaps TRBD1 (7 bases). The CDR3 has 16 amino acids. The V end was cut by 0 bases, the J end by 4 bases, with 15 bases between. Per the germline V gene, CDR1 is LGHNA and CDR2 is YSLEER. CDR3 loop: CASSQEWQGGTETQYF. The CDR3 coding sequence is TGCGCCAGCAGCCAAGAGTGGCAGGGGGGCACAGAGACCCAGTACTTC.

The V call is TRBV5-1, the J call TRBJ2-1, with D possibly being TRBD1 (6 bases). This CDR3 contains 15 residues. CDR1 is SGHRS and CDR2 is YFSETQ in the germline V gene. The ends were cut back, 1 base at V and 1 base at J, with 9 bases in the middle. The CDR3 is CASSLPQGSYNEQFF. The CDR3 DNA reads as TGCGCCAGCAGCTTGCCACAGGGATCCTACAATGAGCAGTTCTTC.

The genes are TRBV5-1 and TRBJ2-1, with 10 bases that match TRBD2. Germline V gene lookup returns CDR1 SGHRS and CDR2 YFSETQ. The CDR3 consists of 17 residues. V lost 0 bases and J lost 7; bases outside the gene matches: 10. The CDR3 sequence is CASSLEASGGRGNEQFF. In DNA, the CDR3 is TGCGCCAGCAGCTTGGAGGCTAGCGGGGGCCGCGGGAATGAGCAGTTCTTC.

The J gene is TRBJ1-5, the V gene TRBV24-1; D gene uncertain. CDR3 size: 13 residues. The germline V gene encodes CDR1 KGHDR and CDR2 SFDVKD. Trimming took 9 bases from V and 1 from J, leaving 9 bases between them. The CDR3 spells CATAARSNQPQHF. The CDR3, as DNA: TGTGCCACCGCGGCTAGGAGCAATCAGCCCCAGCATTTT.

The rearrangement links TRBV10-3 to TRBJ1-5; the match to TRBD1 covers 9 bases. The ends lost 5 bases at V and 4 bases at J; junction bases unmatched: 3. Germline V gives CDR1 ENHRY, CDR2 SYGVKD. CDR3 length: 14 residues. The CDR3 region has the DNA TGTGCCATCAGTACGACAGGGGGAAATCAGCCCCAGCATTTT. Its translation: CAISTTGGNQPQHF.

J is TRBJ1-6 and V is TRBV30; D not certain. Trimming removed 1 base at V and 16 bases at J, with 14 bases between. The CDR3 is 12 residues long. Germline-derived CDR1 and CDR2 are GTSNPN and SVGIG (reference sequence). The CDR3 nucleotides read TGTGCCTGGAGTGCCCAACGCGCTTTTCTCCACTTT. This encodes CAWSAQRAFLHF. The whole variable domain, filled in from reference TRBV30 and TRBJ1-6, reads SQTIHQWPATLVQPVGSPLSLECTVEGTSNPNLYWYRQAAGRGLQLLFYSVGIGQISSEVPQNLSASRPQDRQFILSSKKLLLSDSGFYLCAWSAQRAFLHFGNGTRLTVT.